The sample holds a few counts of the clone carrying this T cell receptor beta chain. Its specificity is not known. Amplification targeted TCR beta CDR3 regions from RNA transcripts. The TCR CDR3 was amplified in a first-round RT-PCR using the HTBI primer set. TCRdb called the multiplex PCR reads again in MiXCR, with one record for every CDR3 protein. The table shows about 640,000 distinct CDR3 sequences, with 20% occurring only once. The data derive from a study of T cells in Graves' hyperthyroidism and ophthalmopathy. General study results and limits: Most thyroid-expanded clonotypes above 0.001 were also found in blood. Ophthalmopathy onset followed model prediction by a median about 6.5 months.

Diagnoses were established using clinical symptoms, serum thyroxine and TRAb, thyroid ultrasound and orbital computed tomography. V lost 6 bases to trimming and J lost 6 bases, with 21 bases between them. The CDR3 is 15 residues long. Sequenced sample: blood. The TCR comes from a man in his thirties or forties with Graves' ophthalmopathy. The chain carries TRBV12-3 or TRBV12-4 and TRBJ2-7; TRBD1 or TRBD2 may be the D gene (5 bases each). This CDR3 is CASSLMTSGAREQYF. CDR3 bases: TGTGCCAGCAGCCTAATGACGTCCGGGGCCCGCGAGCAGTACTTC.